This paragraph reports one T cell receptor beta chain. Its antigen remains unknown. This sample was taken from a study of T cells in Graves' hyperthyroidism and ophthalmopathy. Diagnostic assessment was based on clinical symptoms, serum thyroxine and TRAb, thyroid ultrasound and orbital computed tomography. Preceding any ophthalmopathy symptoms, the blood sample dates from first hyperthyroidism diagnosis. This CDR3 comprises 15 residues. The germline V gene has CDR1 MDHEN and CDR2 SYDVKM. Trimming took off 6 bases at V and 4 bases at J, with 18 bases between the two ends. RNA transcripts yielded amplified TCR beta CDR3 regions. The HTBI primer set served for first-round RT-PCR of the TCR CDR3. TCRdb reprocessed the multiplex PCR reads with MiXCR, giving one entry per CDR3 protein. In the table there are nearly 600,000 distinct CDR3 sequences, approximately 15% of which are singletons. Study-level findings and limits: Most expanded thyroid clonotypes above 0.001 recurred in blood.

The receptor was isolated from a woman in her twenties or thirties with Graves' hyperthyroidism that later progressed to Graves' ophthalmopathy. The chain employs TRBV28 and TRBJ1-1; D might be TRBD1 (6 bases). What was sequenced was blood. In DNA, the CDR3 is TGTGCCAGCAGCTTCAGTACAGGGTGGGCCACTGAAGCTTTCTTT. Amino acid sequence: CASSFSTGWATEAFF.